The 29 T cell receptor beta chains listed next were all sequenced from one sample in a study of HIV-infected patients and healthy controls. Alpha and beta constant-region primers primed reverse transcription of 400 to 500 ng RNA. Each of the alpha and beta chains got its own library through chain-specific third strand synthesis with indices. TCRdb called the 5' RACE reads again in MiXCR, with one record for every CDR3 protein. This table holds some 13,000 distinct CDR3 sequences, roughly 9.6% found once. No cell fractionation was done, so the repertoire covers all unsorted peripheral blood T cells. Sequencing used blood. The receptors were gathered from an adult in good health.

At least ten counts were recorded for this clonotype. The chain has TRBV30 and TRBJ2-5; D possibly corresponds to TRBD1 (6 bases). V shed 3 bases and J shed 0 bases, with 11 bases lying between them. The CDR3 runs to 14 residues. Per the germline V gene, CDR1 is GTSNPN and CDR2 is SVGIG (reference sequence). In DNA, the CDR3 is TGTGCCTGGAGAGGACAGACTAACCAAGAGACCCAGTACTTC. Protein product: CAWRGQTNQETQYF.

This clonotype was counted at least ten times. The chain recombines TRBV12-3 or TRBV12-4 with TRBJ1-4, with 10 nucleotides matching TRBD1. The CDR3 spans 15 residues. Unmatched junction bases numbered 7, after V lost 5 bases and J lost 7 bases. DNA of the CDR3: TGTGCCAGCAGTATTCCCGGGACAGGGGCTGAAAAACTGTTTTTT. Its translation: CASSIPGTGAEKLFF.

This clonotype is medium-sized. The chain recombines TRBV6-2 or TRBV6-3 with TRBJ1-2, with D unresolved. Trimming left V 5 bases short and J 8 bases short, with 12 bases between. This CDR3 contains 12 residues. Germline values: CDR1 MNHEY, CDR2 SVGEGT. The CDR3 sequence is CASSPRTFGYTF. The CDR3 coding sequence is TGTGCCAGCAGTCCACGGACGTTCGGCTACACCTTC.

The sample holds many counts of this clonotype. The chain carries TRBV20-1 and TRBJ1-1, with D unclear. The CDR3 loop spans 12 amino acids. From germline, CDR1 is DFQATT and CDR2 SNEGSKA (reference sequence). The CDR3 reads CNIYEGQSEAFF. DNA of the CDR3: TGCAACATTTACGAGGGCCAATCTGAAGCTTTCTTT.

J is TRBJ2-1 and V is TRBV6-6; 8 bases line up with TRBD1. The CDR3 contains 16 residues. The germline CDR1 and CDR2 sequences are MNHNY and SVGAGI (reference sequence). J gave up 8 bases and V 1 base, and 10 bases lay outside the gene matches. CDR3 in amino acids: CASSYLSPGQVDEQFF. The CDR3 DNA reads TGTGCCAGCAGTTACTTGAGTCCGGGACAGGTGGATGAGCAGTTCTTC.

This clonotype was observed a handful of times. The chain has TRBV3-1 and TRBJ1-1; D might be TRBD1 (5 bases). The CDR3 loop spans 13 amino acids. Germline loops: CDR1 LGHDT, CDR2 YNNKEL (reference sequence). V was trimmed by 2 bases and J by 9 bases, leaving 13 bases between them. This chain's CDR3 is CASSQLQGTKAFF. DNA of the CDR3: TGTGCCAGCAGCCAACTTCAGGGAACGAAAGCTTTCTTT.

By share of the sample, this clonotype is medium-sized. The CDR3 sequence: CASSQRTRDWYNEQFF. The CDR3 DNA sequence: TGTGCCAGCAGCCAGAGGACCAGGGACTGGTACAATGAGCAGTTCTTC. This chain links TRBV9 with TRBJ2-1, with D possibly being TRBD2 (6 bases). Germline V CDR1 and CDR2: SGDLS, YYNGEE. The CDR3 runs 16 residues. Trimming removed 4 bases from V and 4 bases from J, with 18 bases in between. The full variable domain, in which reference TRBV9 and TRBJ2-1 provide the parts outside the CDR3, is DSGVTQTPKHLITATGQRVTLRCSPRSGDLSVYWYQQSLDQGLQFLIQYYNGEERAKGNILERFSAQQFPDLHSELNLSSLELGDSALYFCASSQRTRDWYNEQFFGPGTRLTVL.

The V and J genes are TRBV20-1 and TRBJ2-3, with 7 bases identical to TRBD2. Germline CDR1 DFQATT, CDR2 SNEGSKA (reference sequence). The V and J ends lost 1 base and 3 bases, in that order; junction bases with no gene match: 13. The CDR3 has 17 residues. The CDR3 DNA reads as TGCAGTGCTAGAGTCCTAGCACGGGGGGAAAAAACAGATACGCAGTATTTT. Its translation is CSARVLARGEKTDTQYF.

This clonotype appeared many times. The CDR3 loop reads CATRDKRGETQYF. The DNA for the CDR3 is TGTGCCACCAGGGACAAGCGTGGGGAGACCCAGTACTTC. The gene calls are TRBV7-9 and TRBJ2-5, with D maybe TRBD1 (6 bases). The CDR3 contains 13 residues. Germline assignment: CDR1 SEHNR and CDR2 FQNEAQ (reference sequence). V was cut by 10 bases and J by 5 bases, with 17 bases left in between.

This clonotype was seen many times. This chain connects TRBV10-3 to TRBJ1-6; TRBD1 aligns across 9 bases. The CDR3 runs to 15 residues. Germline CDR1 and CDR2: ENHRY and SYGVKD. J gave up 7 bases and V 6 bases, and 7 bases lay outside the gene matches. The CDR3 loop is CAISDDRGTNSPLHF. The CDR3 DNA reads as TGTGCCATCAGCGACGACAGGGGGACCAATTCACCCCTCCACTTT.

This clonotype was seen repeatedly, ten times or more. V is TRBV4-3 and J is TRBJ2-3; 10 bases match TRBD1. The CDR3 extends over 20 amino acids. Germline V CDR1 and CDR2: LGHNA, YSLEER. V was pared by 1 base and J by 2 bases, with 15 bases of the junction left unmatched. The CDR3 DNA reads TGCGCCAGCAGCCAAGGAGAACCGGGACAGGGGCCCCGGGCCACAGATACGCAGTATTTT. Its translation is CASSQGEPGQGPRATDTQYF.

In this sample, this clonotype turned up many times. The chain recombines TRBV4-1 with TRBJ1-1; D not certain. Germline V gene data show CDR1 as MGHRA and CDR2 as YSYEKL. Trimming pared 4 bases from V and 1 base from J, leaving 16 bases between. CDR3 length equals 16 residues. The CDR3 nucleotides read TGCGCCAGCAGCCGATTACCGATTCGAACGAACACTGAAGCTTTCTTT. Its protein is CASSRLPIRTNTEAFF.

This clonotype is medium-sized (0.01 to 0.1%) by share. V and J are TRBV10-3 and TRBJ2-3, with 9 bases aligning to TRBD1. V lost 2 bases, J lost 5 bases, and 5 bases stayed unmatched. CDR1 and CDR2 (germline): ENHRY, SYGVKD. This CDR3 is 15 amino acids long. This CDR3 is CAISEAGQGGDTQYF. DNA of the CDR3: TGTGCCATCAGTGAGGCGGGACAGGGAGGAGATACGCAGTATTTT.

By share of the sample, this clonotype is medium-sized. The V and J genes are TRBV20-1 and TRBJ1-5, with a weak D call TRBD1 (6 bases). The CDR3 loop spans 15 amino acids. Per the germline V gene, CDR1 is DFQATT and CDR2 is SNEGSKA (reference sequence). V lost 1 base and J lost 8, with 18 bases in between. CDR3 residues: CSARGEQGESEPQHF. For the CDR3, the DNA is TGCAGTGCTAGAGGGGAACAGGGTGAATCGGAGCCCCAGCATTTT.

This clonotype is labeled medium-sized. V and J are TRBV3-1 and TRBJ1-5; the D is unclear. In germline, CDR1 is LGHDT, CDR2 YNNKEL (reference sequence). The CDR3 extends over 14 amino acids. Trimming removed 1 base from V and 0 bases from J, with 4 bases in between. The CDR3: CASSQGGSNQPQHF. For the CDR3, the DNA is TGTGCCAGCAGCCAAGGTGGTAGCAATCAGCCCCAGCATTTT.

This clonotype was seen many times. In DNA, the CDR3 is TGTGCCAGCAGCCCCGGACAGTTAACCATGAGCTCTGGAAACACCATATATTTT. Its protein product is CASSPGQLTMSSGNTIYF. This sequence joins TRBV7-2 and TRBJ1-3; possible D gene TRBD1, 6 bases. Looked up from germline, CDR1 is SGHTA and CDR2 is FQGNSA. This CDR3 is built from 18 residues. The V and J ends lost 5 bases and 0 bases respectively, with 20 bases between them.

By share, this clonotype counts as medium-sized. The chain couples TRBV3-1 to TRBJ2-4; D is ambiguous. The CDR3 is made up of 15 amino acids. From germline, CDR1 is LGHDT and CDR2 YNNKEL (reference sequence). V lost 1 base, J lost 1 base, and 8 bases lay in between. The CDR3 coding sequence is TGTGCCAGCAGCCAAGGACGGGTCGCCAAAAACATTCAGTACTTC. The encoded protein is CASSQGRVAKNIQYF.

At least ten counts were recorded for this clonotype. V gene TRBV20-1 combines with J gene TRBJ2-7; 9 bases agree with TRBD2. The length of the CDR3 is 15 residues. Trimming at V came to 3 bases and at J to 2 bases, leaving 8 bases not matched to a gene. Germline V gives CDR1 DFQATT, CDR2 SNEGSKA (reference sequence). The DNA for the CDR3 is TGCAGTGCTAGGTCGGTGACTAGCGGAACCTACGAGCAGTACTTC. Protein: CSARSVTSGTYEQYF.

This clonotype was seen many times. The CDR3 region is CASSLSGRMEKLFF. The CDR3 nucleotides read TGTGCCAGCAGTTTATCCGGACGGATGGAAAAACTGTTTTTT. This chain joins TRBV6-2 or TRBV6-3 and TRBJ1-4; D not certain. The CDR3 has 14 residues. V was trimmed by 4 bases and J by 8 bases, leaving 14 bases between them. The germline CDR1 and CDR2 sequences are MNHEY and SVGEGT.

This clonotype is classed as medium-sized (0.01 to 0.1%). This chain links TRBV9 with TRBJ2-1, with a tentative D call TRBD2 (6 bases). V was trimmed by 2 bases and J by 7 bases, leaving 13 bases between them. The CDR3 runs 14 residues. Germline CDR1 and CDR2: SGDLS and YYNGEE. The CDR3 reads CASSVRLGENEQFF. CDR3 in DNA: TGTGCCAGCAGCGTCCGACTAGGGGAGAATGAGCAGTTCTTC. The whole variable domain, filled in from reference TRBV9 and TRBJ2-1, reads DSGVTQTPKHLITATGQRVTLRCSPRSGDLSVYWYQQSLDQGLQFLIQYYNGEERAKGNILERFSAQQFPDLHSELNLSSLELGDSALYFCASSVRLGENEQFFGPGTRLTVL.

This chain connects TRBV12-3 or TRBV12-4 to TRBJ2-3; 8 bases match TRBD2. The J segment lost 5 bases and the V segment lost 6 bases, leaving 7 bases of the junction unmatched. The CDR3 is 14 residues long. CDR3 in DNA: TGTGCCAGCAGAATAGCGGGAAAATTAGATACGCAGTATTTT. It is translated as CASRIAGKLDTQYF.

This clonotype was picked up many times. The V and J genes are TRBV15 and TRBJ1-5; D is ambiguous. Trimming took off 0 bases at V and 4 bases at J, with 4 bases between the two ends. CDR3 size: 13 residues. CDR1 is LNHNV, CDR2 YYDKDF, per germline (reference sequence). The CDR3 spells CATSREGNQPQHF. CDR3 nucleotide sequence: TGTGCCACCAGCAGAGAAGGAAATCAGCCCCAGCATTTT.

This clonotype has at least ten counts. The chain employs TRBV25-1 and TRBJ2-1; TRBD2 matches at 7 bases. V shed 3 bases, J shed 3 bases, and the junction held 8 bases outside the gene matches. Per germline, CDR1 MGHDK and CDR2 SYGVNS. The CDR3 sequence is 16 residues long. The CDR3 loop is CASSDLVAGHYNEQFF. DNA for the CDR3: TGTGCCAGCAGTGATCTAGTAGCGGGTCACTACAATGAGCAGTTCTTC.

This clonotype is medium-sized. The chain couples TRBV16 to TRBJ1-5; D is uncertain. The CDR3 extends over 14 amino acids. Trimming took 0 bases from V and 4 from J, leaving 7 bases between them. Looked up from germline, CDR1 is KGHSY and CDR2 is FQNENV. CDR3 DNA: TGTGCCAGCAGCCAATCGTACGGGAATCAGCCCCAGCATTTT. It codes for CASSQSYGNQPQHF.

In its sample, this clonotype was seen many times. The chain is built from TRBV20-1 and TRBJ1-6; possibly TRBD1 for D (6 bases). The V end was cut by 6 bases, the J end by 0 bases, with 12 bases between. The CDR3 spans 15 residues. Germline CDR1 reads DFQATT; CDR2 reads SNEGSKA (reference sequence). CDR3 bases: TGCAGTGCAGTAGACAGGAGCTCCTATAATTCACCCCTCCACTTT. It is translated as CSAVDRSSYNSPLHF.

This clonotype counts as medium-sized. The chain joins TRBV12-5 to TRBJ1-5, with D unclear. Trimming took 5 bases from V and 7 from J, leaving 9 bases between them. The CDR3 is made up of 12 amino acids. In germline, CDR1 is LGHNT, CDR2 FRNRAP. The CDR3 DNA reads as TGTGCTAGTGGTCTGTCCTGGCAGCCCCAGCATTTT. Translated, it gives CASGLSWQPQHF.

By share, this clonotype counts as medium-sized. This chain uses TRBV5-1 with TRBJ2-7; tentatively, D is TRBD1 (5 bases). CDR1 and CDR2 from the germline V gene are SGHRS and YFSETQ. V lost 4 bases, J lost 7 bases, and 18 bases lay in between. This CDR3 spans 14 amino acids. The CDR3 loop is CASSLQATSLEQYF. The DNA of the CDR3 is TGCGCCAGCAGCCTACAGGCTACCTCTCTGGAGCAGTACTTC.

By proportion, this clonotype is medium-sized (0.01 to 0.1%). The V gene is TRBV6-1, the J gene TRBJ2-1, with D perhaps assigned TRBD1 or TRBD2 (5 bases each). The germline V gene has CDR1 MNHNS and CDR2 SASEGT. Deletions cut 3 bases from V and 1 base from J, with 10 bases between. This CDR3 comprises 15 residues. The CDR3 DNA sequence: TGTGCCAGCAGTGACCGGGACGGATCCTACAATGAGCAGTTCTTC. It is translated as CASSDRDGSYNEQFF.

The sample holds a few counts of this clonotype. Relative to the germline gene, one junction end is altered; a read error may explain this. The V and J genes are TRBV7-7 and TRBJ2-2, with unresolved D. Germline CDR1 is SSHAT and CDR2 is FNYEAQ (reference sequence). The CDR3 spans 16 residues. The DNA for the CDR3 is TGTGCTAGCAGCCCAGCCCTTACCAGCGTCACCGGGGAGCTGTTTTTT. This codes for CASSPALTSVTGELFF.